This T cell receptor beta chain originates from a study of response to subunit inactivated influenza vaccine. Regarding the study as a whole: Researchers suggested that each seasonal influenza vaccination recruits few new T cells.

This CDR3 has 14 amino acids. V gave up 3 bases and J gave up 4 bases, with 12 bases separating them. The V gene's germline CDR1 is SGHTA and CDR2 FQGNSA. TCRdb ran MiXCR on the RT-PCR reads and lists one entry per CDR3 protein. Of approximately 300,000 distinct CDR3 sequences in the sample, roughly 22% are singletons; the top ten hold 10%. Comment on this clonotype: Its antigen is currently unknown.

The sample consisted of PBMCs from blood, taken approximately 22 months after vaccination. The V and J genes are TRBV7-2 and TRBJ1-2, with no clear D. The sequence came from a man aged 50-75 years who received an inactivated influenza vaccine. CDR3 sequence reads: CASSLETLVYGYTF. CDR3 DNA: TGTGCCAGCAGCTTGGAGACACTCGTCTATGGCTACACCTTC.